The next 23 T cell receptor beta chains were all read from a single sample in a study of blood T cells in healthy people across ages. Primed by a sample-barcoded 5' primer and a J-beta primer mix, a second PCR proceeded for about 7 to 11 cycles. TCRdb analysed the 5' RACE reads with MiXCR anew, one entry per CDR3 protein. The table shows about a million distinct CDR3 sequences, with approximately 49% occurring only once. The sample comprised blood. The receptors shown here come from a man younger than 40 in good health.

This clonotype was counted between two and nine times. This sequence joins TRBV10-3 and TRBJ2-7; possibly TRBD1 for D (5 bases). This CDR3 has 14 amino acids. The germline gives CDR1 ENHRY, CDR2 SYGVKD. The V and J ends lost 4 bases and 2 bases respectively, with 12 bases between them. The CDR3 loop reads CAISGSGAPYEQYF. CDR3 coding DNA: TGTGCCATCAGTGGTAGTGGGGCTCCCTACGAGCAGTACTTC.

Comment on this clonotype: One end of the junction is discordant with germline, which a read error may explain. This chain links TRBV7-2 with TRBJ2-3, with 12 bases aligning to TRBD2. The CDR3 runs to 16 residues. CDR1 is SGHTA and CDR2 is FQGNSA in the germline V gene. The CDR3 sequence is CAGSLVVGLAGDTQYF. The CDR3 DNA sequence: TGTGCCGGCAGCTTAGTGGTAGGACTAGCGGGGGATACGCAGTATTTT.

The chain employs TRBV3-1 and TRBJ2-2; 10 bases line up with TRBD1. The CDR3 is 15 residues long. J was trimmed by 5 bases and V by 4 bases; bases with no gene match: 4. Per the germline V gene, CDR1 is LGHDT and CDR2 is YNNKEL (reference sequence). CDR3 coding DNA: TGTGCCAGCAGCCGACCGGGACAGGGGACCGGGGAGCTGTTTTTT. It yields the protein CASSRPGQGTGELFF.

This chain joins TRBV28 and TRBJ1-6, with no clear D. CDR1 MDHEN and CDR2 SYDVKM come from the germline V gene. The CDR3 has 14 residues. Trimming left V 6 bases short and J 14 bases short, with 20 bases between. The CDR3 loop reads CASSTLRAARTLHF. The CDR3 DNA sequence: TGTGCCAGCAGCACCCTTAGGGCAGCTCGTACCCTCCACTTT.

The rearrangement joins TRBV12-3 or TRBV12-4 to TRBJ2-6; the match to TRBD1 covers 7 bases. This CDR3 has 16 residues. The V gene end was trimmed by 4 bases and the J gene end by 9 bases; junction bases not matched to a gene: 12. Here the CDR3 reads CASSSDRRTEGNVLTF. CDR3 coding DNA: TGTGCCAGCAGTTCGGACAGGAGAACTGAAGGCAACGTCCTGACTTTC.

This sequence joins TRBV11-2 and TRBJ1-1; D is possibly TRBD1 (6 bases). The V end lost 2 bases, the J end lost 4 bases, and 14 bases lay between the germline ends. CDR3 length equals 15 residues. Germline V lookup: CDR1 SGHAT, CDR2 FQNNGV. CDR3 coding DNA: TGTGCCAGCAGCTTAATACCCGGGACACCCACTGAAGCTTTCTTT. Its translation: CASSLIPGTPTEAFF.

This chain joins TRBV5-1 and TRBJ2-3, with a possible D match to TRBD2 (5 bases). V was clipped by 7 bases and J by 2 bases, with 17 bases between them. The CDR3 length is 15 residues. Germline assignment: CDR1 SGHRS and CDR2 YFSETQ. The CDR3 sequence is CASYPTGRSTDTQYF. The CDR3 nucleotides are TGCGCCAGCTACCCAACGGGAAGATCCACAGATACGCAGTATTTT. The full variable domain, completed using reference TRBV5-1 and TRBJ2-3, is KAGVTQTPRYLIKTRGQQVTLSCSPISGHRSVSWYQQTPGQGLQFLFEYFSETQRNKGNFPGRFSGRQFSNSRSEMNVSTLELGDSALYLCASYPTGRSTDTQYFGPGTRLTVL.

The gene calls are TRBV7-9 and TRBJ1-2; tentative D call: TRBD1 (6 bases). The germline gives CDR1 SEHNR, CDR2 FQNEAQ (reference sequence). The V end was cut by 4 bases, the J end by 0 bases, with 12 bases between. The CDR3 has 15 residues. The CDR3 protein is CASSSTGSSNYGYTF. The DNA of the CDR3 is TGTGCCAGCAGCTCTACAGGGTCGTCTAACTATGGCTACACCTTC.

The chain joins TRBV10-3 to TRBJ2-7; D is unresolved. Germline values: CDR1 ENHRY, CDR2 SYGVKD. Trimming cost V 4 bases and J 3 bases, with 10 bases left between them. This CDR3 is built from 13 residues. Here the CDR3 reads CAISVRQDYEQYF. CDR3 in DNA: TGTGCCATCAGTGTGCGGCAGGACTACGAGCAGTACTTC.

The chain carries TRBV24-1 and TRBJ2-6; maybe TRBD2 (5 bases). The germline V gene encodes CDR1 KGHDR and CDR2 SFDVKD. CDR3 length: 12 residues. Trimming left V 2 bases short and J 12 bases short, with 7 bases between. This CDR3 reads CATSDSGSVLTF. The CDR3 bases are TGTGCCACCAGTGATTCGGGGTCCGTCCTGACTTTC.

This chain uses TRBV7-8 with TRBJ2-5, with TRBD2 matching 10 bases. CDR1 and CDR2 from the germline V gene are SGHVS and FQNEAQ. The CDR3 length is 16 residues. The V segment lost 3 bases and the J segment 2 bases; nucleotides outside the gene matches: 6. The DNA for the CDR3 is TGTGCCAGCAGCTTCGCTAGCGGGGGCCTTCAAGAGACCCAGTACTTC. This gives the protein CASSFASGGLQETQYF.

The sample holds a few counts of this clonotype. The gene calls are TRBV11-1 and TRBJ2-7; no clear D. Trimming removed 2 bases from V and 1 base from J, with 12 bases in between. The CDR3 runs to 15 residues. The V gene's germline CDR1 is SGHAT and CDR2 FQDESV (reference sequence). The CDR3 bases are TGTGCCAGCAGCTTACAGACGGGTGGGTCCTACGAGCAGTACTTC. This translates into CASSLQTGGSYEQYF.

This clonotype was seen more than once but under ten times. The chain uses TRBV4-3 and TRBJ1-5; D gene uncertain. Trimming cost V 1 base and J 7 bases, with 11 bases left between them. This CDR3 is built from 14 residues. The germline V gene has CDR1 LGHNA and CDR2 YSLEER. The CDR3 here is CASSQVRNVQPQHF. For the CDR3, the DNA is TGCGCCAGCAGCCAAGTGCGTAACGTACAGCCCCAGCATTTT.

This clonotype was seen a few times. V and J are TRBV6-1 and TRBJ2-1, with D possibly being TRBD2 (6 bases). The CDR3 covers 15 residues. V was cut by 7 bases and J by 0 bases, with 13 bases left in between. Germline V CDR1 and CDR2: MNHNS, SASEGT. Here the CDR3 reads CASTRGASSYNEQFF. The DNA for the CDR3 is TGTGCCAGCACTCGCGGGGCCAGCTCCTACAATGAGCAGTTCTTC.

This clonotype was counted once. The V gene is TRBV12-3 or TRBV12-4, the J gene TRBJ2-3; the match to TRBD1 covers 7 bases. The CDR3 runs 19 residues. V was pared by 5 bases and J by 0 bases, with 17 bases of the junction left unmatched. DNA of the CDR3: TGTGCCAGCAGTCCGTATCCCGGGACAGAGAGATGGAGCACAGATACGCAGTATTTT. Its translation: CASSPYPGTERWSTDTQYF.

V usage is TRBV12-3 or TRBV12-4 and J usage is TRBJ2-3; D is perhaps TRBD2 (6 bases). V was pared by 8 bases and J by 3 bases, with 15 bases between. The CDR3 is made up of 14 amino acids. CDR3 protein: CASRVGGVTDTQYF. CDR3 nucleotides: TGTGCCAGCCGAGTAGGAGGGGTAACAGATACGCAGTATTTT.

The rearrangement joins TRBV7-8 to TRBJ1-1, with D maybe TRBD1 (5 bases). The CDR3 is 13 amino acids. V shed 7 bases and J shed 4 bases, with 13 bases lying between them. CDR1 is SGHVS, CDR2 FQNEAQ, per germline. DNA for the CDR3: TGTGCCAGCAACCCAGGGTTTCGCACTGAAGCTTTCTTT. Protein: CASNPGFRTEAFF.

This clonotype was counted a few times. J is TRBJ2-5 and V is TRBV4-2; TRBD2 matches 9 bases. The germline CDR1 and CDR2 sequences are LGHNA and YNFKEQ. CDR3 length: 15 amino acids. With V trimmed by 4 bases and J by 5 bases, 8 bases remained unmatched. The CDR3 loop reads CASSRPTAGGETQYF. CDR3 sequence (DNA): TGTGCCAGCAGCCGACCTACAGCGGGGGGTGAGACCCAGTACTTC.

This rearrangement joins TRBV28 to TRBJ1-2; 10 positions match TRBD1. With 6 bases clipped from V and 0 bases from J, the junction kept 4 bases outside the gene matches. The CDR3 is 15 residues long. From germline, CDR1 is MDHEN and CDR2 SYDVKM. This chain's CDR3 is CASRPDRGPNYGYTF. The CDR3 DNA follows: TGTGCCAGCAGGCCCGACAGGGGGCCTAACTATGGCTACACCTTC.

This clonotype has at least ten counts. V and J are TRBV29-1 and TRBJ2-5, with a weak D call TRBD2 (5 bases). CDR1 is SQVTM, CDR2 ANQGSEA, per germline. V was shortened by 5 bases and J by 2 bases, with 9 bases between the two germline ends. The CDR3 length is 12 residues. The CDR3 bases are TGCAGCGTTCGCCTAGCTCAAGAGACCCAGTACTTC. It codes for CSVRLAQETQYF.

The gene calls are TRBV7-2 and TRBJ2-7; 7 bases agree with TRBD1. Trimming at V came to 1 base and at J to 3 bases, leaving 6 bases not matched to a gene. The CDR3 has 15 residues. The germline V gene encodes CDR1 SGHTA and CDR2 FQGNSA. The CDR3 DNA reads as TGTGCCAGCAGCTTAGTCTTCTCAGGGGGCTACGAGCAGTACTTC. This gives the protein CASSLVFSGGYEQYF.

The CDR3 is CASNPQSSGANVLTF. The CDR3 DNA sequence: TGTGCCAGCAATCCACAGAGCTCTGGGGCCAACGTCCTGACTTTC. V usage is TRBV28 and J usage is TRBJ2-6, with D unclear. This CDR3 is built from 15 residues. Per the germline V gene, CDR1 is MDHEN and CDR2 is SYDVKM. V gave up 7 bases and J gave up 0 bases, with 10 bases separating them.

This clonotype came up many times. A read error may account for a junction end that differs from germline. This chain connects TRBV7-9 to TRBJ1-1; TRBD1 might be the D (6 bases). This CDR3 has 14 amino acids. The germline CDR1 and CDR2 sequences are SEHNR and FQNEAQ (reference sequence). The CDR3 sequence: CASSLAGVNTEAFF. The CDR3 DNA sequence: TGCGCCAGCAGCTTGGCAGGGGTGAACACTGAAGCTTTCTTT.